This T cell receptor (beta chain) was captured in a study of OX40 agonist ivuxolimab in advanced cancers. Looking at the study overall: Having had anti-PD-1, anti-PD-L1 or anti-CTLA-4 therapy before was allowed, and approximately 40% had some.

Details on this clone: Its target is unknown.

Measured with immunoSEQ multiplex PCR; TCRdb has only the in-frame clones, and not every one. The sample has some 79,000 clones; 88% are singletons. Regarding the study as a whole: Certain nonresponders additionally had low normalized T-cell clonal expansion. Low clonal expansion, among the lowest seen, marked partial responders at 0.1-3.0 mg/kg.

Germline V gives CDR1 MDHEN, CDR2 SYDVKM. The CDR3 covers 14 residues. The V gene lost 2 bases and the J gene lost 7 bases, with 15 bases spanning the gap. The gene calls are TRBV28 and TRBJ2-7; D is uncertain. Sequencing was performed on CD4+ or CD8+ T cells sorted from blood, taken in a trial of the OX40 agonist ivuxolimab. The TCR originated in an adult with an advanced solid tumor such as melanoma, head and neck, liver or kidney cancer. The CDR3 protein is CASSLRLDVSEQYF. The CDR3 region has the DNA TGTGCCAGCAGTTTAAGGCTAGACGTGAGTGAGCAGTACTTC.